This entry lists 19 T cell receptor beta chains sequenced from one sample in a study of radiotherapy plus CTLA-4 blockade in lung cancer. TCRdb keeps only in-frame clones here, not all; method: immunoSEQ multiplex PCR. This table has about 64,000 clones, approximately 70% appearing once. The sample consisted of peripheral blood, taken from a patient treated with radiotherapy plus ipilimumab. These receptors were taken from a human donor with non-small cell lung cancer whose response to radiotherapy plus ipilimumab could not be evaluated.

V usage is TRBV5-6 and J usage is TRBJ2-7; D might be TRBD1 (5 bases). Trimming took 5 bases from V and 0 from J, leaving 18 bases between them. Germline loops: CDR1 SGHDT, CDR2 YYEEEE. CDR3 length: 16 residues. The CDR3 DNA reads TGTGCCAGCAGACCCTTTTTCCGACAGAGCTCCTACGAGCAGTACTTC. Translation gives CASRPFFRQSSYEQYF.

There are a few counts of this clone. The chain uses TRBV5-1 and TRBJ1-3; D uncertain. This CDR3 comprises 14 residues. Looked up from germline, CDR1 is SGHRS and CDR2 is YFSETQ. V was shortened by 1 base and J by 5 bases, with 10 bases between the two germline ends. CDR3 protein: CASSLWPVRNTIYF. CDR3 coding DNA: TGCGCCAGCAGCTTGTGGCCAGTTAGAAACACCATATATTTT.

The J gene is TRBJ1-4, the V gene TRBV9; D call uncertain. Per germline, CDR1 SGDLS and CDR2 YYNGEE. The CDR3 sequence is 13 residues long. V lost 0 bases to trimming and J lost 4 bases, with 4 bases between them. This chain's CDR3 is CASSVGGNEKLFF. For the CDR3, the DNA is TGTGCCAGCAGCGTAGGAGGTAATGAAAAACTGTTTTTT.

V usage is TRBV7-9 and J usage is TRBJ2-2, with 8 bases lining up with TRBD1. Germline V CDR1 and CDR2: SEHNR, FQNEAQ (reference sequence). The CDR3 length is 17 residues. Trimming removed 5 bases from V and 9 bases from J; junction bases left unmatched: 17. This chain's CDR3 is CASSPDRAHALVRELFF. The DNA for the CDR3 is TGTGCCAGCAGCCCGGACAGGGCCCACGCGTTAGTCCGGGAGCTGTTTTTT.

The chain combines TRBV28 with TRBJ1-1, with TRBD1 matching over 9 bases. V gave up 2 bases and J gave up 10 bases; unmatched junction bases: 8. Germline-derived CDR1 and CDR2 are MDHEN and SYDVKM. This CDR3 comprises 14 residues. CDR3 bases: TGTGCCAGCAGTTTACCCGGGACAGGGAATAGAGCTTTCTTT. Its translation is CASSLPGTGNRAFF.

The chain combines TRBV5-8 with TRBJ1-3, with 10 bases lining up with TRBD1. The CDR3 consists of 13 residues. The trim removed 4 bases at V and 13 bases at J, leaving 8 bases unmatched. The germline gives CDR1 SGHTS, CDR2 YDEGEE. CDR3 region: CASSRDRGSGIYF. The DNA for the CDR3 is TGTGCCAGCAGCCGGGACAGGGGAAGTGGGATATATTTT.

The chain employs TRBV7-2 and TRBJ1-5; D is unclear. The germline gives CDR1 SGHTA, CDR2 FQGNSA. Trimming shortened V by 4 bases and J by 9 bases, and 19 bases separated the two germline ends. The CDR3 has 15 residues. The chain's CDR3 is CASSSGGRGPSPQHF. For the CDR3, the DNA is TGTGCCAGCAGCTCGGGTGGGCGGGGTCCCTCGCCCCAGCATTTT.

V usage is TRBV28 and J usage is TRBJ1-4, with TRBD1 identical over 7 bases. Germline V gene sequence: CDR1 MDHEN, CDR2 SYDVKM. The CDR3 sequence is 14 residues long. V gave up 5 bases and J gave up 2 bases; unmatched junction bases: 2. Here the CDR3 reads CASSPGGTNEKLFF. Written as DNA, the CDR3 is TGTGCCAGCAGTCCAGGGGGTACTAATGAAAAACTGTTTTTT.

The chain links TRBV6-1 to TRBJ1-2; possibly TRBD1 for D (6 bases). CDR1 is MNHNS and CDR2 is SASEGT in the germline V gene. With 11 bases removed from V and 0 bases from J, the gap between germline ends came to 13 bases. The CDR3 length is 13 residues. The CDR3 protein is CAESRDTNYGYTF. CDR3 DNA: TGTGCCGAGAGTAGGGACACTAACTATGGCTACACCTTC.

This chain uses TRBV28 with TRBJ2-1; tentative D call: TRBD2 (6 bases). The germline V and J ends were trimmed by 8 bases and 2 bases, with 19 bases remaining between them. Germline V gives CDR1 MDHEN, CDR2 SYDVKM. The CDR3 contains 16 residues. The CDR3 sequence is CASHPGGGKTYNEQFF. The CDR3 coding sequence is TGTGCCAGCCATCCTGGAGGAGGGAAAACCTACAATGAGCAGTTCTTC.

This chain uses TRBV6-5 with TRBJ1-6; 8 bases line up with TRBD1. J was trimmed by 7 bases and V by 6 bases; bases with no gene match: 8. The CDR3 contains 15 residues. Germline V gives CDR1 MNHEY, CDR2 SVGAGI. CDR3 region: CASRRQGNLNSPLHF. In nucleotides, the CDR3 is TGTGCCAGCAGGCGACAGGGGAACCTCAATTCACCCCTCCACTTT.

The J gene is TRBJ1-6, the V gene TRBV19, with D unclear. Deletions cut 7 bases from V and 10 bases from J, with 20 bases between. The germline gives CDR1 LNHDA, CDR2 SQIVND (reference sequence). The CDR3 runs 15 residues. The DNA for the CDR3 is TGTGCCAGTACCCACGGCGAGGGAGTTGGATCACCCCTCCACTTT. This translates into CASTHGEGVGSPLHF.

This clone has a single count. This sequence joins TRBV19 and TRBJ1-1, with D unclear. Germline V lookup: CDR1 LNHDA, CDR2 SQIVND (reference sequence). The CDR3 consists of 14 residues. Trimming pared 4 bases from V and 4 bases from J, leaving 13 bases between. The CDR3 bases are TGTGCCAGTAGTACAACATTCCAGTCCACTGAAGCTTTCTTT. Translating it yields CASSTTFQSTEAFF.

The chain is built from TRBV4-1 and TRBJ2-4, with D unresolved. The germline gives CDR1 MGHRA, CDR2 YSYEKL. Trimming removed 0 bases from V and 8 bases from J, with 11 bases in between. The CDR3 sequence is 14 residues long. CDR3 DNA: TGCGCCAGCAGCCAAGATCTGTCGGTGGACATTCAGTACTTC. Translation gives CASSQDLSVDIQYF.

This clone has only a few counts. CDR3 sequence reads: CASSLIPQGETGELFF. The CDR3 nucleotides read TGTGCCAGCAGCTTAATCCCACAGGGAGAGACCGGGGAGCTGTTTTTT. The chain uses TRBV7-2 and TRBJ2-2; tentative D call: TRBD1 (6 bases). Per the germline V gene, CDR1 is SGHTA and CDR2 is FQGNSA. V was trimmed by 2 bases and J by 5 bases, leaving 15 bases between them. This CDR3 region has 16 residues.

This chain joins TRBV5-1 and TRBJ2-7, with TRBD2 matching over 7 bases. V shed 2 bases, J shed 3 bases, and the junction held 8 bases outside the gene matches. Germline loops: CDR1 SGHRS, CDR2 YFSETQ. The CDR3 consists of 15 residues. The CDR3 is CASSLLPGLLYEQYF. CDR3 DNA sequence: TGCGCCAGCAGCTTACTACCGGGACTACTCTACGAGCAGTACTTC.

The chain recombines TRBV6-5 with TRBJ1-5, with 9 bases that match TRBD1. Per the germline V gene, CDR1 is MNHEY and CDR2 is SVGAGI. The CDR3 has 15 residues. With V trimmed by 6 bases and J by 5 bases, 8 bases remained unmatched. CDR3 nucleotides: TGTGCCAGCAGGGCACAGGGGGCGGTCGATCAGCCCCAGCATTTT. Translating gives CASRAQGAVDQPQHF.

The J gene is TRBJ2-3, the V gene TRBV9; 16 bases fit TRBD2. Germline-derived CDR1 and CDR2 are SGDLS and YYNGEE. The CDR3 is 17 amino acids. V was pared by 1 base and J by 7 bases, with 6 bases of the junction left unmatched. The chain's CDR3 is CASSVWGTSGGANTQYF. The CDR3 DNA reads TGTGCCAGCAGCGTATGGGGGACTAGCGGGGGGGCTAATACGCAGTATTTT.

This chain links TRBV6-1 with TRBJ2-7; TRBD1 agrees at 8 bases. The trim removed 0 bases at V and 11 bases at J, leaving 9 bases unmatched. The CDR3 sequence is 14 residues long. Germline V gene sequence: CDR1 MNHNS, CDR2 SASEGT. CDR3 residues: CASSEAWDRTSEYF. The CDR3, as DNA: TGTGCCAGCAGTGAAGCTTGGGACAGGACTTCCGAGTACTTC.